This T cell receptor (beta chain) was obtained from a study of T cell repertoires in cytomegalovirus infection. Study information: As its CMV epitopes, the study selected recently identified HLA-C-restricted and well-studied HLA-B-restricted targets. The public TCR beta signatures pointed to both CMV infection and matching HLA type. General study results and limits: Individuals carrying CMV plus the relevant HLA were identified by cumulative frequency of public TCR beta families. There were HLA-C-restricted CMV-specific TCR beta clonotypes dominating the ex vivo response.

The CDR3 has 12 residues. The V gene's germline CDR1 is SNHLY and CDR2 FYNNEI. V gave up 4 bases and J gave up 8 bases, with 9 bases separating them. MiXCR was run by TCRdb on the reads, yielding one entry per CDR3 protein. This repertoire shows hundreds of thousands of distinct CDR3 sequences, roughly 28% found once; its top ten account for 20%. This clonotype was recorded a few times. Its specificity is not known. The chain uses TRBV2 and TRBJ1-3; no clear D. The sequences come from cultured PBMCs, collected from culture after CMV antigen stimulation. This TCR came from a human donor in good health (CMV status not recorded). Some clones in this sample may be carry-over from other donors' samples. Written as DNA, the CDR3 is TGTGCCAGCAGTGCGGGAGGAGACACCATATATTTT. This encodes CASSAGGDTIYF.